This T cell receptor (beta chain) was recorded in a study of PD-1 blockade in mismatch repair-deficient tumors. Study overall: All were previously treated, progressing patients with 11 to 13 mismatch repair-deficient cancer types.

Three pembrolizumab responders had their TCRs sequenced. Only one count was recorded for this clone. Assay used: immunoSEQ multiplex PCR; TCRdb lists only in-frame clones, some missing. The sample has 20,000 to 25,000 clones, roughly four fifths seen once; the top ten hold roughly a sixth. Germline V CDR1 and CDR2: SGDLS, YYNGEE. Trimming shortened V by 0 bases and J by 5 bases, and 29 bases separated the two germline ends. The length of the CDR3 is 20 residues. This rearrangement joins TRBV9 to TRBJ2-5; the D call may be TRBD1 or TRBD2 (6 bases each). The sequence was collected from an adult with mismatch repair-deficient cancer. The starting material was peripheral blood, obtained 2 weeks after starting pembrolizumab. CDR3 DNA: TGTGCCAGCAGCGTAGAGGGGTTGGGACTCCGAGACAGGCCCCGGGAGACCCAGTACTTC. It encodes CASSVEGLGLRDRPRETQYF.